This passage covers 16 T cell receptor beta chains from one sample sequenced in a study of blood T cell repertoires in COVID-19. Sequenced by immunoSEQ multiplex PCR; TCRdb stores in-frame clones only, minus some. The table lists some 150,000 clones, roughly 90% of them singletons. Sequencing was performed on peripheral blood. The receptor set was obtained from a woman between 50 and 59 years old with acute or convalescent COVID-19.

The chain recombines TRBV19 with TRBJ2-5, with TRBD2 identical over 9 bases. J lost 3 bases, V lost 5 bases, and 13 bases had no gene match. This CDR3 comprises 17 residues. The germline gives CDR1 LNHDA, CDR2 SQIVND (reference sequence). CDR3 protein: CASSSSSGVTLEETQYF. The CDR3, as DNA: TGTGCCAGTAGTTCATCTAGCGGGGTGACTCTGGAAGAGACCCAGTACTTC.

The genes are TRBV7-9 and TRBJ1-6; D unresolved. Trimming stripped 1 base from V and 9 bases from J, with 16 bases between. Germline CDR1 SEHNR, CDR2 FQNEAQ (reference sequence). The CDR3 runs 16 residues. The DNA for the CDR3 is TGTGCCAGCAGCTTAGACTCTGGGCAGGTCCCTTCACCCCTCCACTTT. It codes for CASSLDSGQVPSPLHF.

The CDR3, as DNA: TGTGCCAGCAGCCCCGGGTTAGTCACTGAAGCTTTCTTT. This sequence encodes CASSPGLVTEAFF. This rearrangement joins TRBV7-3 to TRBJ1-1; the D is unclear. V dropped 5 bases and J dropped 4 bases, with 11 bases sitting between them. The CDR3 runs 13 residues. Germline V CDR1 and CDR2: SGHTA, FQGTGA.

The table lists this clone with a count of one. The gene calls are TRBV6-5 and TRBJ1-1; D might be TRBD1 (6 bases). Deletions cut 5 bases from V and 2 bases from J, with 15 bases between. The CDR3 has 15 amino acids. CDR1 is MNHEY, CDR2 SVGAGI, per germline. DNA of the CDR3: TGTGCCAGCAGTATTGGACAGAGCCTTAACACTGAAGCTTTCTTT. Translated, it gives CASSIGQSLNTEAFF.

This chain joins TRBV19 and TRBJ1-5, with 7 bases matching TRBD1. Germline-derived CDR1 and CDR2 are LNHDA and SQIVND (reference sequence). The trim removed 4 bases at V and 5 bases at J, leaving 5 bases unmatched. This CDR3 spans 14 amino acids. Written as DNA, the CDR3 is TGTGCCAGTAGTAGGGACAGAGTGGATCAGCCCCAGCATTTT. It specifies CASSRDRVDQPQHF.

The chain has TRBV2 and TRBJ2-7, with 13 bases that match TRBD2. V lost 6 bases and J lost 8; bases outside the gene matches: 7. Germline CDR1 and CDR2: SNHLY and FYNNEI. This CDR3 contains 14 residues. The DNA of the CDR3 is TGTGCCAGCAGGGGGACTAGCGGGATTCTGAAGCAGTACTTC. Protein product: CASRGTSGILKQYF.

This sequence joins TRBV29-1 and TRBJ1-1; possible D gene TRBD1, 5 bases. With 3 bases removed from V and 0 bases from J, the gap between germline ends came to 8 bases. CDR1 and CDR2 (germline): SQVTM, ANQGSEA. The CDR3 runs to 13 residues. CDR3 loop: CSVDKGLNTEAFF. The CDR3 bases are TGCAGCGTTGACAAGGGGTTGAACACTGAAGCTTTCTTT. The full variable domain, its missing parts supplied by reference TRBV29-1 and TRBJ1-1, is SAVISQKPSRDICQRGTSLTIQCQVDSQVTMMFWYRQQPGQSLTLIATANQGSEATYESGFVIDKFPISRPNLTFSTLTVSNMSPEDSSIYLCSVDKGLNTEAFFGQGTRLTVV.

This clone is a singleton in its sample. The chain is built from TRBV7-2 and TRBJ1-2, with a weak D call TRBD1 (6 bases). Between the trimmed V and J ends, which lost 10 bases and 7 bases, there was a span of 19 bases. The CDR3 has 13 amino acids. Germline V gene data show CDR1 as SGHTA and CDR2 as FQGNSA. CDR3: CATQGQGPGGYTF. The CDR3 DNA reads TGTGCCACCCAAGGCCAGGGGCCGGGTGGCTACACCTTC.

This clone has a single count. The V gene is TRBV14, the J gene TRBJ1-3, with 7 bases aligning to TRBD1. This CDR3 has 15 amino acids. Germline CDR1 reads SGHDN; CDR2 reads FVKESK. J gave up 4 bases and V 5 bases, and 8 bases lay outside the gene matches. The CDR3 loop is CASSDRVKSGNTIYF. In nucleotides, the CDR3 is TGTGCCAGCAGCGACAGGGTTAAGTCGGGAAACACCATATATTTT.

The chain recombines TRBV20-1 with TRBJ2-1; D perhaps matches TRBD2 (5 bases). From germline, CDR1 is DFQATT and CDR2 SNEGSKA (reference sequence). The CDR3 has 13 amino acids. V shed 3 bases and J shed 0 bases, with 6 bases lying between them. The CDR3 coding sequence is TGCAGTGCTAGTGGGAGCTCCTACAATGAGCAGTTCTTC. This translates into CSASGSSYNEQFF.

The chain carries TRBV15 and TRBJ2-6; D possibly corresponds to TRBD2 (6 bases). Trimming removed 0 bases at V and 0 bases at J, with 9 bases between. CDR1 LNHNV and CDR2 YYDKDF come from the germline V gene (reference sequence). The CDR3 has 17 residues. The CDR3 spells CATSRDRRASGANVLTF. The CDR3 region has the DNA TGTGCCACCAGCAGAGATAGGAGGGCCTCTGGGGCCAACGTCCTGACTTTC.

The chain links TRBV11-2 to TRBJ2-2; perhaps TRBD2 as D (5 bases). Trimming stripped 6 bases from V and 6 bases from J, with 5 bases between. The CDR3 runs to 11 residues. Germline CDR1 and CDR2: SGHAT and FQNNGV. The CDR3 loop is CASRRAGELFF. CDR3 nucleotide sequence: TGTGCCAGCAGGCGGGCCGGGGAGCTGTTTTTT.

This clone showed up just a few times. CDR3 nucleotide sequence: TGTGCCTGGAGTGTTGGCAGGGGAAGGGAGACCCAGTACTTC. Encoded protein: CAWSVGRGRETQYF. This chain links TRBV30 with TRBJ2-5; a possible D gene is TRBD1 (6 bases). V dropped 0 bases and J dropped 5 bases, with 13 bases sitting between them. From germline, CDR1 is GTSNPN and CDR2 SVGIG (reference sequence). This CDR3 is 14 amino acids long. Full variable domain (rest looked up from reference TRBV30 and TRBJ2-5): SQTIHQWPATLVQPVGSPLSLECTVEGTSNPNLYWYRQAAGRGLQLLFYSVGIGQISSEVPQNLSASRPQDRQFILSSKKLLLSDSGFYLCAWSVGRGRETQYFGPGTRLLVL.

The chain links TRBV9 to TRBJ2-3, with 9 positions matching TRBD2. Germline V CDR1 and CDR2: SGDLS, YYNGEE. V shed 4 bases, J shed 0 bases, and the junction held 9 bases outside the gene matches. The CDR3 runs 17 residues. The CDR3 nucleotides are TGTGCCAGCAGCCCCGCGACCGGGACTAGCAGCACAGATACGCAGTATTTT. This sequence encodes CASSPATGTSSTDTQYF.

This clone was detected once. This rearrangement joins TRBV19 to TRBJ1-2; TRBD1 is a possible D gene (6 bases). The CDR3 totals 12 residues. Germline values: CDR1 LNHDA, CDR2 SQIVND (reference sequence). Trimming cost V 7 bases and J 2 bases, with 8 bases left between them. CDR3 in amino acids: CASKRGNYGYTF. Here the CDR3 DNA reads TGTGCCAGTAAGAGGGGGAACTATGGCTACACCTTC.

This sequence joins TRBV10-1 and TRBJ1-5; tentative D call: TRBD1 (5 bases). V lost 10 bases to trimming and J lost 0 bases, with 22 bases between them. The germline V gene encodes CDR1 WNHNN and CDR2 SYGVQD (reference sequence). The CDR3 runs to 17 residues. CDR3 region: CAISEGPPLYSNQPQHF. The CDR3 nucleotides are TGCGCCATCTCGGAGGGGCCCCCCCTATATAGCAATCAGCCCCAGCATTTT.